One and the same sample provided the 14 T cell receptor beta chains below, sequenced in a study of CD8 T cells in ankylosing spondylitis. Overall study findings and caveats: A TCR beta motif of several highly homologous variants appeared characteristic of ankylosing spondylitis blood.

TCRdb recomputed calls from the 5' RACE reads with MiXCR, one row per CDR3 protein. The sample lists 400,000 or so distinct CDR3 sequences; 25% to 30% were seen once. Their antigen targets remain unknown. The source material was blood, either unsorted or a sorted T cell fraction (not recorded which). The receptors shown here come from a male donor with ankylosing spondylitis.

V and J are TRBV12-3 or TRBV12-4 and TRBJ2-7; TRBD1 agrees at 10 bases. The CDR3 consists of 15 residues. J lost 5 bases, V lost 6 bases, and 10 bases had no gene match. The CDR3 sequence: CASSRMGTGVDEQYV. The CDR3 DNA sequence: TGTGCCAGCAGCCGTATGGGGACAGGGGTTGACGAGCAGTACGTC.

The chain combines TRBV10-3 with TRBJ2-6, with 7 bases matching TRBD1. This CDR3 has 14 residues. Trimming removed 10 bases from V and 4 bases from J; junction bases left unmatched: 7. CDR1 and CDR2 from the germline V gene are ENHRY and SYGVKD. This chain's CDR3 is CATGGSSGANVLTF. The CDR3 DNA is TGTGCCACAGGGGGTTCGTCAGGGGCCAACGTCCTGACTTTC.

In this sample, this clonotype turned up a few times. V is TRBV3-1 and J is TRBJ2-3; no firm D call. CDR1 LGHDT and CDR2 YNNKEL come from the germline V gene (reference sequence). The germline V and J ends were trimmed by 4 bases and 1 base, with 9 bases remaining between them. CDR3 length: 14 residues. The CDR3 spells CASSLLTGTDTQYF. DNA for the CDR3: TGTGCCAGCAGCCTCCTGACGGGCACAGATACGCAGTATTTT.

V gene TRBV7-9 combines with J gene TRBJ2-3, with 7 bases fitting TRBD2. J gave up 3 bases and V 4 bases, and 4 bases lay outside the gene matches. Germline assignment: CDR1 SEHNR and CDR2 FQNEAQ (reference sequence). The CDR3 extends over 14 amino acids. The CDR3 loop is CASSWGEGTDTQYF. The CDR3 DNA reads as TGTGCCAGCAGCTGGGGGGAGGGAACAGATACGCAGTATTTT.

This clonotype was detected only a few times. This chain uses TRBV3-1 with TRBJ2-1, with 13 bases lining up with TRBD2. The CDR3 is made up of 15 amino acids. Germline V CDR1 and CDR2: LGHDT, YNNKEL (reference sequence). V shed 4 bases and J 10 bases; nucleotides not matched to a gene: 7. The CDR3 here is CASSLGTSGTEEQFF. DNA for the CDR3: TGTGCCAGCAGCCTCGGGACTAGCGGGACAGAAGAGCAGTTCTTC.

This clonotype was seen a few times. The genes are TRBV20-1 and TRBJ2-3; D call uncertain. Germline V gene lookup returns CDR1 DFQATT and CDR2 SNEGSKA (reference sequence). CDR3 length: 13 amino acids. V was trimmed by 5 bases and J by 0 bases, leaving 9 bases between them. The CDR3 nucleotides read TGCAGTGCTCCCGGCGCTAGCACAGATACGCAGTATTTT. Translated: CSAPGASTDTQYF.

This chain connects TRBV10-3 to TRBJ2-3; no clear D gene. V was shortened by 4 bases and J by 2 bases, with 4 bases between the two germline ends. Germline V gene data show CDR1 as ENHRY and CDR2 as SYGVKD. The length of the CDR3 is 12 residues. This chain's CDR3 is CAISASTDTQYF. CDR3 DNA: TGTGCCATCAGTGCGTCCACAGATACGCAGTATTTT.

This chain links TRBV20-1 with TRBJ2-3, with a weak D call TRBD2 (6 bases). V lost 6 bases, J lost 1 base, and 14 bases lay in between. Germline V gives CDR1 DFQATT, CDR2 SNEGSKA (reference sequence). There are 14 residues in the CDR3. The CDR3, as DNA: TGCAGTGCCCCGGGGGAGCGGGGCACAGATACGCAGTATTTT. It codes for CSAPGERGTDTQYF.

The V call is TRBV29-1, the J call TRBJ1-2, with 11 bases lining up with TRBD1. The CDR3 totals 15 residues. Germline assignment: CDR1 SQVTM and CDR2 ANQGSEA. The V and J ends lost 3 bases and 2 bases, in that order; junction bases with no gene match: 5. The DNA of the CDR3 is TGCAGCGTTGATTGGGGGGACAGGGGGAACTATGGCTACACCTTC. As protein: CSVDWGDRGNYGYTF.

This clonotype was picked up many times. CDR3 amino acids: CASSWTSGEYNEQFF. The CDR3 DNA follows: TGCGCCAGCAGCTGGACTAGCGGAGAGTACAATGAGCAGTTCTTC. The V call is TRBV10-2, the J call TRBJ2-1; the match to TRBD2 covers 10 bases. The CDR3 is 15 residues long. V was clipped by 6 bases and J by 4 bases; unmatched bases: 6. The germline V gene encodes CDR1 WSHSY and CDR2 SAAADI.

This clonotype was observed a few times. The chain couples TRBV24-1 to TRBJ2-1; D is tentatively TRBD1 or TRBD2 (5 bases each). The V gene's germline CDR1 is KGHDR and CDR2 SFDVKD. The CDR3 length is 14 residues. V was cut by 8 bases and J by 9 bases, with 19 bases left in between. CDR3 nucleotides: TGTGCCACCAATACCGGGACCTGGGGCAGTGAGCAGTTCTTC. Protein product: CATNTGTWGSEQFF.

V usage is TRBV2 and J usage is TRBJ1-1, with D maybe TRBD1 (5 bases). The CDR3 extends over 13 amino acids. The germline V and J ends were trimmed by 7 bases and 0 bases, with 9 bases remaining between them. CDR1 SNHLY and CDR2 FYNNEI come from the germline V gene. The CDR3: CASKRGVNTEAFF. Written as DNA, the CDR3 is TGTGCCAGCAAGCGGGGGGTGAACACTGAAGCTTTCTTT.

A few counts support this clonotype. The gene calls are TRBV5-1 and TRBJ2-5; unclear D gene. Per germline, CDR1 SGHRS and CDR2 YFSETQ. Trimming removed 4 bases at V and 8 bases at J, with 18 bases between. This CDR3 spans 14 amino acids. CDR3 coding DNA: TGCGCCAGCAGCGGAAGACAAGAGCCGTTTACCCAGTACTTC. The encoded protein is CASSGRQEPFTQYF.

This rearrangement joins TRBV13 to TRBJ2-1; D is unresolved. The CDR3 sequence is 15 residues long. V gave up 0 bases and J gave up 5 bases, with 11 bases separating them. Germline V gives CDR1 PRHDT, CDR2 FYEKMQ (reference sequence). Here the CDR3 reads CASSLGLGLNNEQFF. CDR3 DNA sequence: TGTGCCAGCAGCTTAGGGCTTGGGTTAAACAATGAGCAGTTCTTC.